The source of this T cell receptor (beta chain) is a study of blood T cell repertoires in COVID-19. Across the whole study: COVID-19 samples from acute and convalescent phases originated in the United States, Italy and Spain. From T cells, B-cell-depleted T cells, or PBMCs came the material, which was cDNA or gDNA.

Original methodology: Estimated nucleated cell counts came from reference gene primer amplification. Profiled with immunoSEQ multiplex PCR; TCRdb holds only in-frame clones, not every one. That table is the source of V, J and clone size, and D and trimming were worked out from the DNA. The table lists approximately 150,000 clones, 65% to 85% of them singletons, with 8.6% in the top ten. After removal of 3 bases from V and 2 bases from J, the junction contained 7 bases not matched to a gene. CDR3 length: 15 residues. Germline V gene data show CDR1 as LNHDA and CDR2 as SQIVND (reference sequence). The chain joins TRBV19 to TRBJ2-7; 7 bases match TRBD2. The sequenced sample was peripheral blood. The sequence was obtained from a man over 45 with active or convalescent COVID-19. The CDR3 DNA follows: TGTGCCAGTAGTATGTCCCGTGGACTAGCCTACGAGCAGTACTTC. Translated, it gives CASSMSRGLAYEQYF.